These 23 T cell receptor beta chains came from one sample sequenced in a study of T cells in Graves' hyperthyroidism and ophthalmopathy (dated by TCRdb to between 2019 and 2020). The library was obtained by multiplex PCR. Data came from an Illumina HiSeq 2000. TCR beta CDR3 regions were amplified from RNA transcripts. The first round of RT-PCR for the TCR CDR3 was performed with the HTBI primer set and the Qiagen OneStep RT-PCR kit. TCRdb trimmed the raw reads at Q25, called clones with MiXCR and kept productive beta chains. Identical CDR3 protein sequences are pooled into one entry, listed with their most common genes and DNA. Present in this sample are over 500,000 distinct CDR3 sequences, 46% of which were seen just once. The leading ten clones occupy approximately 44% of the sample. Sample: peripheral blood or thyroid tissue (not recorded which). Receptor source: an adult woman with Graves' disease, either hyperthyroidism or ophthalmopathy (not recorded which).

V and J are TRBV11-1 and TRBJ1-1; 10 positions match TRBD1. The CDR3 loop spans 16 amino acids. The J segment lost 2 bases and the V segment lost 6 bases, leaving 9 bases of the junction unmatched. Germline values: CDR1 SGHAT, CDR2 FQDESV (reference sequence). DNA of the CDR3: TGTGCCAGCAGGACCGGGACAGGGGCATCCAACACTGAAGCTTTCTTT. This encodes CASRTGTGASNTEAFF.

Only one count was recorded for this clonotype. The genes are TRBV7-2 and TRBJ1-5; D is perhaps TRBD1 (5 bases). The germline V gene encodes CDR1 SGHTA and CDR2 FQGNSA. Trimming took off 1 base at V and 10 bases at J, with 8 bases between the two ends. The CDR3 sequence is 12 residues long. The CDR3 DNA is TGTGCCAGCAGCTTAGGGGGGGTTCCCCAGCATTTT. Translation: CASSLGGVPQHF.

The chain is built from TRBV19 and TRBJ1-6, with 7 bases that match TRBD1. The J call may be mistaken, given a closer DNA end match to TRBJ1-5. Germline values: CDR1 LNHDA, CDR2 SQIVND (reference sequence). The CDR3 extends over 14 amino acids. The CDR3: CASSVRQGMKAQHF. Here the CDR3 DNA reads TGTGCCAGTAGTGTACGACAGGGAATGAAGGCCCAGCATTTT.

This rearrangement joins TRBV25-1 to TRBJ2-7, with TRBD2 as a possible D gene (6 bases). The J call may not be correct, given that the DNA end is closer to TRBJ2-5. The CDR3 loop spans 13 amino acids. Germline CDR1 reads MGHDK; CDR2 reads SYGVNS. The CDR3 loop is CASSGGVVETQYF. CDR3 nucleotide sequence: TGTGCCAGCAGTGGGGGGGTTGTGGAGACCCAGTACTTC.

This chain joins TRBV7-9 and TRBJ2-7; unclear D gene. CDR1 is SEHNR, CDR2 FQNEAQ, per germline (reference sequence). The V gene lost 5 bases and the J gene lost 6 bases, with 14 bases spanning the gap. The CDR3 length is 13 residues. The CDR3 here is CASSDISPPEQYF. In DNA, the CDR3 is TGTGCCAGCAGCGACATATCACCGCCCGAGCAGTACTTC.

The rearrangement links TRBV7-2 to TRBJ2-2; D unresolved. The CDR3 has 13 amino acids. Germline values: CDR1 SGHTA, CDR2 FQGNSA. The V end was cut by 3 bases, the J end by 3 bases, with 5 bases between. This chain's CDR3 is CASSFLYTGELFF. CDR3 sequence (DNA): TGTGCCAGCAGCTTTCTATACACCGGGGAGCTGTTTTTT. The full variable domain, with the rest looked up from reference TRBV7-2 and TRBJ2-2, is GAGVSQSPSNKVTEKGKDVELRCDPISGHTALYWYRQSLGQGLEFLIYFQGNSAPDKSGLPSDRFSAERTGGSVSTLTIQRTQQEDSAVYLCASSFLYTGELFFGEGSRLTVL.

This clonotype was seen only a few times. The chain links TRBV3-1 to TRBJ2-7, with 7 bases aligning to TRBD1. The CDR3 totals 14 residues. Trimming took 5 bases from V and 3 from J; bases not matched to a gene: 7. Germline lookup yields CDR1 LGHDT and CDR2 YNNKEL (reference sequence). As DNA, the CDR3 is TGTGCCAGCAGCGACTACAGGGGAGTCTACGAGCAGTACTTC. Protein sequence: CASSDYRGVYEQYF.

The rearrangement links TRBV29-1 to TRBJ2-7; 8 bases are a match to TRBD1. The CDR3 is 12 amino acids. Per germline, CDR1 SQVTM and CDR2 ANQGSEA. Trimming removed 8 bases from V and 5 bases from J; junction bases left unmatched: 8. CDR3 sequence: CSRRGREDEQYF. In nucleotides, the CDR3 is TGCAGCCGCAGGGGGCGCGAGGACGAGCAGTACTTC.

The chain couples TRBV6-5 to TRBJ2-7; D might be TRBD1 (6 bases). Germline V gene lookup returns CDR1 MNHEY and CDR2 SVGAGI. V lost 6 bases and J lost 3, with 15 bases in between. CDR3 length: 14 residues. The CDR3 nucleotides read TGTGCCAGCAGCCAAGACGGACAGTTCTACGAGCAGTACTTC. It translates to CASSQDGQFYEQYF.

The chain carries TRBV27 and TRBJ1-1; TRBD1 matches at 12 bases. The CDR3 is made up of 14 amino acids. Germline CDR1 and CDR2: MNHEY and SMNVEV (reference sequence). V lost 0 bases to trimming and J lost 10 bases; unmatched junction nucleotides: 3. The CDR3 here is CASSLSGTGGPAFF. The CDR3 DNA is TGTGCCAGCAGTTTATCGGGGACAGGGGGCCCAGCTTTCTTT.

The chain combines TRBV7-2 with TRBJ1-2, with a tentative D call TRBD1 (5 bases). V was shortened by 1 base and J by 4 bases, with 10 bases between the two germline ends. Germline values: CDR1 SGHTA, CDR2 FQGNSA. This CDR3 region has 14 residues. Here the CDR3 DNA reads TGTGCCAGCAGCTTAGGCAGGGAGAGCTATGGCTACACCTTC. This codes for CASSLGRESYGYTF.

This clonotype was counted at least ten times. The J gene is TRBJ1-2, the V gene TRBV29-1; 7 bases match TRBD1. This CDR3 is 15 amino acids long. The V gene end was trimmed by 2 bases and the J gene end by 4 bases; junction bases not matched to a gene: 10. Germline assignment: CDR1 SQVTM and CDR2 ANQGSEA. CDR3 in DNA: TGCAGCGTTGAAAATTCCCACAGGGGCGCCTATGGCTACACCTTC. Translated: CSVENSHRGAYGYTF. Together with reference TRBV29-1 and TRBJ1-2, the CDR3 gives the full variable domain: SAVISQKPSRDICQRGTSLTIQCQVDSQVTMMFWYRQQPGQSLTLIATANQGSEATYESGFVIDKFPISRPNLTFSTLTVSNMSPEDSSIYLCSVENSHRGAYGYTFGSGTRLTVV.

The sample holds many counts of this clonotype. V usage is TRBV20-1 and J usage is TRBJ2-6; D gene uncertain. This CDR3 region has 13 residues. The germline CDR1 and CDR2 sequences are DFQATT and SNEGSKA (reference sequence). V was pared by 5 bases and J by 0 bases, with 5 bases between. CDR3 sequence: CSAYTSGANVLTF. The CDR3 region has the DNA TGCAGTGCTTACACCTCTGGGGCCAACGTCCTGACTTTC.

This clonotype was seen repeatedly, ten times or more. The V and J genes are TRBV7-2 and TRBJ2-5; the match to TRBD2 covers 7 bases. The germline V gene encodes CDR1 SGHTA and CDR2 FQGNSA. This CDR3 spans 15 amino acids. V was clipped by 5 bases and J by 3 bases; unmatched bases: 9. CDR3 protein: CASSTHSAGEETQYF. The CDR3 DNA reads as TGTGCCAGCAGCACGCATTCTGCGGGAGAAGAGACCCAGTACTTC.

J is TRBJ2-7 and V is TRBV19; D might be TRBD1 or TRBD2, each matching 5 bases. Germline V gene lookup returns CDR1 LNHDA and CDR2 SQIVND (reference sequence). This CDR3 has 14 amino acids. The V and J ends lost 3 bases and 0 bases respectively, with 9 bases between them. This chain's CDR3 is CASSIIGTSYEQYF. CDR3 bases: TGTGCCAGTAGTATCATCGGGACCTCCTACGAGCAGTACTTC.

The rearrangement joins TRBV5-1 to TRBJ1-1; no definite D call. This CDR3 spans 16 amino acids. The V gene lost 0 bases and the J gene lost 4 bases, with 16 bases spanning the gap. Per germline, CDR1 SGHRS and CDR2 YFSETQ. CDR3 sequence (DNA): TGCGCCAGCAGCTTGGCCCCGAACGACAAGTCCACTGAAGCTTTCTTT. It is translated as CASSLAPNDKSTEAFF.

The rearrangement uses TRBV2 and TRBJ2-5; TRBD2 aligns across 10 bases. V dropped 4 bases and J dropped 1; count of bases not matched to a gene: 3. Germline V gene data show CDR1 as SNHLY and CDR2 as FYNNEI. CDR3 length equals 15 residues. In DNA form, the CDR3 reads TGTGCCAGCAGTGGAGAGCGGGAGGGCCAAGAGACCCAGTACTTC. This gives the protein CASSGEREGQETQYF.

This chain's CDR3 is CSAPGTVTNYGYTF. The CDR3 DNA follows: TGCAGTGCTCCCGGGACAGTTACCAACTATGGCTACACCTTC. This sequence joins TRBV20-1 and TRBJ1-2; 7 positions match TRBD1. The CDR3 runs to 14 residues. CDR1 is DFQATT and CDR2 is SNEGSKA in the germline V gene (reference sequence). With V trimmed by 5 bases and J by 2 bases, 8 bases remained unmatched.

The J gene is TRBJ1-5, the V gene TRBV6-6; D remains unclear. Per germline, CDR1 MNHNY and CDR2 SVGAGI (reference sequence). CDR3 size: 15 residues. Trimming cost V 8 bases and J 2 bases, with 16 bases left between them. CDR3 nucleotides: TGTGCCAGCCGCGAGGGAGGATCTGGCAATCAGCCCCAGCATTTT. Its protein is CASREGGSGNQPQHF.

This clonotype was counted a few times. This chain connects TRBV19 to TRBJ1-2, with D perhaps TRBD1 (6 bases). Trimming stripped 8 bases from V and 3 bases from J, with 13 bases between. The germline V gene has CDR1 LNHDA and CDR2 SQIVND (reference sequence). This CDR3 is built from 13 residues. The CDR3 here is CASRDTNYYGYTF. DNA of the CDR3: TGTGCCAGTCGGGACACCAACTACTATGGCTACACCTTC.

The rearrangement uses TRBV12-3 or TRBV12-4 and TRBJ2-7, with 9 bases lining up with TRBD1. This CDR3 region has 14 residues. The V gene end was trimmed by 6 bases and the J gene end by 5 bases; junction bases not matched to a gene: 8. The CDR3 sequence: CASSPHRGRDEQYF. The CDR3 bases are TGTGCCAGCAGCCCACACAGGGGGCGCGACGAGCAGTACTTC.

Points on this clonotype: A much larger clone lies a single base off, so this may be a read error. The V and J genes are TRBV20-1 and TRBJ2-5; tentative D call: TRBD2 (5 bases). The germline CDR1 and CDR2 sequences are DFQATT and SNEGSKA (reference sequence). V was cut by 0 bases and J by 5 bases, with 19 bases left in between. The CDR3 sequence is 16 residues long. In DNA form, the CDR3 reads TGCAGTGCTAGAGATAATCTAGGCGGGTCCCCCGAGACCCAGTACTTC. Translation gives CSARDNLGGSPETQYF.

V is TRBV9 and J is TRBJ1-3; weak D call: TRBD1 (5 bases). The germline V gene has CDR1 SGDLS and CDR2 YYNGEE. CDR3 length: 14 amino acids. V lost 4 bases and J lost 3, with 11 bases in between. This CDR3 reads CASSPRQGGNTIYF. The DNA of the CDR3 is TGTGCCAGCAGCCCCCGGCAGGGTGGAAACACCATATATTTT.